This TCR beta chain was sequenced for a study of neoadjuvant anti-PD-1 for oral cavity cancer. Study as a whole: Around day 43, patients without progression received a fourth nivolumab dose before surgery.

The assay was immunoSEQ multiplex PCR, and TCRdb's table has in-frame clones only and misses some. The sample holds around 81,000 clones; roughly 80% are singletons and the top ten take 2.5% to 3.5%. This clone was seen once. The germline V gene encodes CDR1 LNHNV and CDR2 YYDKDF (reference sequence). The CDR3 consists of 16 residues. Trimming cost V 0 bases and J 10 bases; bases outside gene matches: 10. The sequence was collected from a person aged 40-85 years with oral cavity squamous cell carcinoma. The input for sequencing was PBMCs, taken before nivolumab (anti-PD-1) treatment. The rearrangement uses TRBV15 and TRBJ2-1, with TRBD2 identical over 9 bases. The CDR3 DNA is TGTGCCACCAGCAGAGATCCCGCGACTAGCGGAAAGGAGCAGTTCTTC. Its translation is CATSRDPATSGKEQFF.